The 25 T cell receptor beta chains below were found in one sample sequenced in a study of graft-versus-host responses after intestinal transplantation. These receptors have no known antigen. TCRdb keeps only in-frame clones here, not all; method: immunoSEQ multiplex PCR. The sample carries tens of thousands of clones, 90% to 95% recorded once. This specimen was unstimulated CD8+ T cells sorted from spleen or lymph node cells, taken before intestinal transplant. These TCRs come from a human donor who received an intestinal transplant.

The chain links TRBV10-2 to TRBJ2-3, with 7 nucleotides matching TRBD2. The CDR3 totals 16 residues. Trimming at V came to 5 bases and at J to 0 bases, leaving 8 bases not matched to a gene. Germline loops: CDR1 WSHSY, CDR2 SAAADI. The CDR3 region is CASSSRGGESTDTQYF. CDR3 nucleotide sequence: TGCGCCAGCAGTTCCCGTGGGGGGGAGAGCACAGATACGCAGTATTTT.

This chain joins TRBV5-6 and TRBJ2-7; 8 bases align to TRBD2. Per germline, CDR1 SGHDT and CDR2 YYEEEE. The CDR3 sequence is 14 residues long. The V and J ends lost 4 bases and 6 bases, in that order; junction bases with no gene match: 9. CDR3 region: CASSTGGDYSEQYF. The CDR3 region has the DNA TGTGCCAGCAGCACGGGGGGGGACTATTCCGAGCAGTACTTC.

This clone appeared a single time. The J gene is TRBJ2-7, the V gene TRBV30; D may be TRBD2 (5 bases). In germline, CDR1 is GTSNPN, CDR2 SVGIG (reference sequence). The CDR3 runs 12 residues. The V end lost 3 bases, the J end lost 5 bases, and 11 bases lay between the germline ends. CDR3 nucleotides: TGTGCCTGGAGCACGGGGTCCGACGAGCAGTACTTC. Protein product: CAWSTGSDEQYF.

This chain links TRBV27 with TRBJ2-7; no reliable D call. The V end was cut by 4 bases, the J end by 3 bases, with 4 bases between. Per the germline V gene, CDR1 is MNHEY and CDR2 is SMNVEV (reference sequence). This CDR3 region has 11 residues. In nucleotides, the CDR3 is TGTGCCAGCAGTTCCCACTACGAGCAGTACTTC. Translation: CASSSHYEQYF.

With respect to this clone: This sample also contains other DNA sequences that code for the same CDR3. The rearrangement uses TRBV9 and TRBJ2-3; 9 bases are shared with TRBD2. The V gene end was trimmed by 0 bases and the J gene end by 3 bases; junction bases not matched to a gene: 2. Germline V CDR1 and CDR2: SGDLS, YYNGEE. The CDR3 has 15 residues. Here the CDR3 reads CASSVASGATDTQYF. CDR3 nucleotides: TGTGCCAGCAGCGTAGCTAGCGGGGCAACAGATACGCAGTATTTT.

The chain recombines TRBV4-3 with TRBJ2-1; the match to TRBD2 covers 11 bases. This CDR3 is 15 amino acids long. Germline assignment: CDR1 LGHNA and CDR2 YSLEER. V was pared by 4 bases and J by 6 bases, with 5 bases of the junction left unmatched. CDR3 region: CASSRASGGTNEQFF. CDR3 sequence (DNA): TGCGCCAGCAGCCGGGCTAGCGGGGGGACCAATGAGCAGTTCTTC.

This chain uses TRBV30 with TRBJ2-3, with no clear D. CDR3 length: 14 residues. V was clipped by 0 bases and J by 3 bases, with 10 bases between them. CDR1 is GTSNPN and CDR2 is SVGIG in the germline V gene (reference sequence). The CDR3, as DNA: TGTGCCTGGAGTGTGGGCGTCACAACAGATACGCAGTATTTT. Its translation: CAWSVGVTTDTQYF.

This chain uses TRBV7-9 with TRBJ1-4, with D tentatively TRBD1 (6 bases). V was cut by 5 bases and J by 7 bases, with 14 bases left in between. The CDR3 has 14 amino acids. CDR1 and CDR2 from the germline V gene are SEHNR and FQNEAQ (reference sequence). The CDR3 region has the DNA TGTGCCAGCAGCCCCAAAGGGACACCTGAAAAACTGTTTTTT. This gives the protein CASSPKGTPEKLFF. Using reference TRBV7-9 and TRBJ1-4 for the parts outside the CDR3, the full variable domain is DTGVSQNPRHKITKRGQNVTFRCDPISEHNRLYWYRQTLGQGPEFLTYFQNEAQLEKSRLLSDRFSAERPKGSFSTLEIQRTEQGDSAMYLCASSPKGTPEKLFFGSGTQLSVL.

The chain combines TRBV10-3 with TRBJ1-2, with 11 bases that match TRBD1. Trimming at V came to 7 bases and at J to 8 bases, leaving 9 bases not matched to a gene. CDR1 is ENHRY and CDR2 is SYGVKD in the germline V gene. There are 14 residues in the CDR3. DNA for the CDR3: TGTGCCATCACATACGGACAGGGGGCTGAGGGCTACACCTTC. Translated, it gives CAITYGQGAEGYTF.

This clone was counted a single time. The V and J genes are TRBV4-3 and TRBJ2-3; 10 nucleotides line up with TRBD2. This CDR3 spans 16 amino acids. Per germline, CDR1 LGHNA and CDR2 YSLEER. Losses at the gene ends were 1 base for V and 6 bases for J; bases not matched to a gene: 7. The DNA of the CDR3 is TGCGCCAGCAGCCAAGGTCGGACTAGCGGCCGGGATACGCAGTATTTT. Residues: CASSQGRTSGRDTQYF.

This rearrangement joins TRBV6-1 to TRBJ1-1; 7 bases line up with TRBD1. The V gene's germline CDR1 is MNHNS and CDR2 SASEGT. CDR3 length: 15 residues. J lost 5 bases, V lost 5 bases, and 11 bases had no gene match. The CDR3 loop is CASSSSGTVGTEAFF. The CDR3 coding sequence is TGTGCCAGCAGTTCATCCGGGACAGTGGGAACTGAAGCTTTCTTT.

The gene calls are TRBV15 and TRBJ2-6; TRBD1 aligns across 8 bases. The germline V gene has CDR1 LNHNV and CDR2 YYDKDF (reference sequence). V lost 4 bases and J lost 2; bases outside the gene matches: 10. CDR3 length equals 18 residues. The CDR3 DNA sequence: TGTGCCACCAGCATCTCTGACAGGGGAAGCGCTGGGGCCAACGTCCTGACTTTC. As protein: CATSISDRGSAGANVLTF. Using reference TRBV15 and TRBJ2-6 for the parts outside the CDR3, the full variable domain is DAMVIQNPRYQVTQFGKPVTLSCSQTLNHNVMYWYQQKSSQAPKLLFHYYDKDFNNEADTPDNFQSRRPNTSFCFLDIRSPGLGDTAMYLCATSISDRGSAGANVLTFGAGSRLTVL.

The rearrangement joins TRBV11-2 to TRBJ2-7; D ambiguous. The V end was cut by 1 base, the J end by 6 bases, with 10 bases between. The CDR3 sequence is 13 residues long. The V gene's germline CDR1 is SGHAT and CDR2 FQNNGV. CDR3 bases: TGTGCCAGCAGCTTAGGTTTTCCGGGCGAGCAGTACTTC. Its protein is CASSLGFPGEQYF.

CDR3 nucleotide sequence: TGTGCCAGCAGCTCGAGGGGAGGGGGGGGTGAGCAGTTCTTC. It is translated as CASSSRGGGGEQFF. The chain carries TRBV11-3 and TRBJ2-1, with a tentative D call TRBD2 (7 bases). Trimming stripped 4 bases from V and 9 bases from J, with 16 bases between. The CDR3 extends over 14 amino acids. Germline lookup yields CDR1 SGHNT and CDR2 YENEEA.

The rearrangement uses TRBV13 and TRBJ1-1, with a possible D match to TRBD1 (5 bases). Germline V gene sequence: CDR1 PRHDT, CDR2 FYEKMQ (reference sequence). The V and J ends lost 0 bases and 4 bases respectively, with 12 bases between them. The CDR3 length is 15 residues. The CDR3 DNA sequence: TGTGCCAGCAGCTTAGGCCGATGGGGCGGCACTGAAGCTTTCTTT. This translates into CASSLGRWGGTEAFF. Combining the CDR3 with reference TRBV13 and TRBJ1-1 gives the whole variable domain AAGVIQSPRHLIKEKRETATLKCYPIPRHDTVYWYQQGPGQDPQFLISFYEKMQSDKGSIPDRFSAQQFSDYHSELNMSSLELGDSALYFCASSLGRWGGTEAFFGQGTRLTVV.

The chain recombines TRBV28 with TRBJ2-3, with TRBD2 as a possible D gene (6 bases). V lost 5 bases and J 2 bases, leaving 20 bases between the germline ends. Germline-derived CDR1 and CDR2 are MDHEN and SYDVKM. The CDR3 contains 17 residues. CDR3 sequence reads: CASSTEVGDFPTDTQYF. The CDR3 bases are TGTGCCAGCAGTACCGAAGTTGGGGACTTCCCCACAGATACGCAGTATTTT.

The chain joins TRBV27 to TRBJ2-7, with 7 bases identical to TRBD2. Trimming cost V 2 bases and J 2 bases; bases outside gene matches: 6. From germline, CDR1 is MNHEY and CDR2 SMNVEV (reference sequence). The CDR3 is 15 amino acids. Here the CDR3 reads CASSLRLADAYEQYF. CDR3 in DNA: TGTGCCAGCAGTTTACGGCTAGCGGACGCCTACGAGCAGTACTTC.

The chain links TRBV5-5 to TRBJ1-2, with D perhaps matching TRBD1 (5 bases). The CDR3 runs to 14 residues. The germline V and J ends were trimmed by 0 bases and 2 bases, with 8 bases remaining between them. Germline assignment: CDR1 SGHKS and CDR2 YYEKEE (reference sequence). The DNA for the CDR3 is TGTGCCAGCAGCTTGGCGACAGTCAACTATGGCTACACCTTC. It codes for CASSLATVNYGYTF.

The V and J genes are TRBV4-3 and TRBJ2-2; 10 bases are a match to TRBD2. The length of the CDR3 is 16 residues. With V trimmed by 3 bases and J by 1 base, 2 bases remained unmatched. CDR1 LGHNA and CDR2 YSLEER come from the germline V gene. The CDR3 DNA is TGCGCCAGCAGCCACCCTAGCGGGGGGAACACCGGGGAGCTGTTTTTT. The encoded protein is CASSHPSGGNTGELFF.

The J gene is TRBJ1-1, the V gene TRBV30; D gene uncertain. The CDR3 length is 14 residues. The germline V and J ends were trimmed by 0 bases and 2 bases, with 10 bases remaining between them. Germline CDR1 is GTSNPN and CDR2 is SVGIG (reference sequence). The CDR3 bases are TGTGCCTGGAGTGTACGGGGAGTTAACACTGAAGCTTTCTTT. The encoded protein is CAWSVRGVNTEAFF.

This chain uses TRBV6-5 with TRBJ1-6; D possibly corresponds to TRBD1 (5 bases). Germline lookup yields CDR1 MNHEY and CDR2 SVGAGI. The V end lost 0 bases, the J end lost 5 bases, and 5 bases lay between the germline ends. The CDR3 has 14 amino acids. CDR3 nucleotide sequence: TGTGCCAGCAGTTACTCAGGGGATAATTCACCCCTCCACTTT. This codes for CASSYSGDNSPLHF.

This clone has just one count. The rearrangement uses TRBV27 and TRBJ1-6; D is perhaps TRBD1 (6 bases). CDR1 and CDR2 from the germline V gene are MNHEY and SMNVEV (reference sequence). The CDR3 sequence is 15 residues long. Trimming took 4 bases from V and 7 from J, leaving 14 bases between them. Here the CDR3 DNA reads TGTGCCAGCAGTTCCTACAGGGACTACAATTCACCCCTCCACTTT. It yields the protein CASSSYRDYNSPLHF.

CDR3 loop: CASSANQGTPQHF. The CDR3 nucleotides are TGTGCCAGCAGTGCTAACCAGGGAACGCCCCAGCATTTT. The rearrangement uses TRBV6-5 and TRBJ1-5, with D possibly being TRBD1 (5 bases). The V end lost 5 bases, the J end lost 9 bases, and 14 bases lay between the germline ends. Germline V gene sequence: CDR1 MNHEY, CDR2 SVGAGI. The CDR3 spans 13 residues.

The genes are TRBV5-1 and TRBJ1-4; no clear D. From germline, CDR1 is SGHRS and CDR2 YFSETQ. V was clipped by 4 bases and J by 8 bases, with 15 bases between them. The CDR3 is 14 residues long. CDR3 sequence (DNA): TGCGCCAGCAGCCCGGGGTTGGTAGGGGAAAAACTGTTTTTT. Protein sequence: CASSPGLVGEKLFF.

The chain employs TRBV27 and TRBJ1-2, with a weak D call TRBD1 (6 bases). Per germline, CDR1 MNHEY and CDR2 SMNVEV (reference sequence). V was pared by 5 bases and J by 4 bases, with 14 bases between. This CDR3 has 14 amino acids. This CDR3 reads CASSPKQGTYGYTF. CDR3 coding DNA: TGTGCCAGCAGTCCAAAACAGGGAACCTATGGCTACACCTTC.